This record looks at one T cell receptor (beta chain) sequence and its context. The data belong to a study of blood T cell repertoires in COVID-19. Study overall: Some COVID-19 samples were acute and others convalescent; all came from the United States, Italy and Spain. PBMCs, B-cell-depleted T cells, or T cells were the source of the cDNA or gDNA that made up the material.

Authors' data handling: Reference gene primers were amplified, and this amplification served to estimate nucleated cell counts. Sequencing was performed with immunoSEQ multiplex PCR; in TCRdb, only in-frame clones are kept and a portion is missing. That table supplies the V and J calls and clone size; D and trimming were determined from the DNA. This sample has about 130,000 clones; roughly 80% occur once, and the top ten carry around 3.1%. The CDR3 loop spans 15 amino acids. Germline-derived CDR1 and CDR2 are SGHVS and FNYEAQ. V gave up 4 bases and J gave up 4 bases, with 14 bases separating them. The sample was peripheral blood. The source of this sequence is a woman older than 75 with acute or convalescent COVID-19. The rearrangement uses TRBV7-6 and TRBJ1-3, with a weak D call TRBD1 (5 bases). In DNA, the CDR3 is TGTGCCAGCAGCTCCGGGACTAATCGGGGAAACACCATATATTTT. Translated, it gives CASSSGTNRGNTIYF.